Reported below is one T cell receptor (beta chain). The record originates from a study of long-term antiretroviral therapy in people with HIV. Per germline, CDR1 GTSNPN and CDR2 SVGIG (reference sequence). This CDR3 region has 16 residues. The V end lost 2 bases, the J end lost 2 bases, and 16 bases lay between the germline ends. The assay, immunoSEQ v3.0, was run at survey level. Measured with immunoSEQ multiplex PCR; TCRdb has only the in-frame clones, and not every one. The sample contains about 21,000 clones, around 80% of which appear only once. This receptor was identified in a man between 50 and 59 years old with HIV. This chain uses TRBV30 with TRBJ1-5; tentatively, D is TRBD1 (6 bases). Sequencing was performed on unsorted PBMCs, taken 2.2 years after starting antiretroviral therapy. The CDR3 region is CAWSPLGGRGNQPQHF. Here the CDR3 DNA reads TGTGCCTGGAGTCCCCTTGGGGGGCGAGGCAATCAGCCCCAGCATTTT.